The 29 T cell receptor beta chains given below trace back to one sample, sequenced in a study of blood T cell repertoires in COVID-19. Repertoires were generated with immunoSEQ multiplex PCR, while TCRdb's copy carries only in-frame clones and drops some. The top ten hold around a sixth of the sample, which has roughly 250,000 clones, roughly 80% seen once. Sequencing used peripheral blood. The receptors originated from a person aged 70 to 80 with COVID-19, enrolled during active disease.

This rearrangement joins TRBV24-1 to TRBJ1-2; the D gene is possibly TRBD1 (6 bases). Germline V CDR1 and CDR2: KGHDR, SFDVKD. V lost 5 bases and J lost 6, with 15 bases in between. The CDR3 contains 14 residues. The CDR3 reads CATSGRRGGDGYTF. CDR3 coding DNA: TGTGCCACCAGTGGCCGCAGGGGAGGGGATGGCTACACCTTC.

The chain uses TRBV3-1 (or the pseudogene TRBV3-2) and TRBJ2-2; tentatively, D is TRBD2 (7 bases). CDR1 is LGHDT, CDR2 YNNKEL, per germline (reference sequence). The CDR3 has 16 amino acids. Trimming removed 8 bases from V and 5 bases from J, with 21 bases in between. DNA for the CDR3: TGTGCCAGCCGGCGGGGGCAGGGACGGGAAACCGGGGAGCTGTTTTTT. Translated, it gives CASRRGQGRETGELFF.

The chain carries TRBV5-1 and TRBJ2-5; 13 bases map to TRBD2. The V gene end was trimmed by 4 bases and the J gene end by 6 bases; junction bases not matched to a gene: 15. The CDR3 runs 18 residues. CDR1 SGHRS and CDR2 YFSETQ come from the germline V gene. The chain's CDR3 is CASSLLLAGGLFEKTQYF. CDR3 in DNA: TGCGCCAGCAGCCTATTACTAGCGGGGGGGCTTTTCGAAAAGACCCAGTACTTC.

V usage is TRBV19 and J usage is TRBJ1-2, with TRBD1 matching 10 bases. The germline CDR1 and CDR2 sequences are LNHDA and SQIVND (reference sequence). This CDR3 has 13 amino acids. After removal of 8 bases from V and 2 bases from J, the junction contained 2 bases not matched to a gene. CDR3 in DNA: TGTGCCAGTCGACAGGGGGCCAACTATGGCTACACCTTC. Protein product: CASRQGANYGYTF. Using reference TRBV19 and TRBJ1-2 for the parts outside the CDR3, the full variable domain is DGGITQSPKYLFRKEGQNVTLSCEQNLNHDAMYWYRQDPGQGLRLIYYSQIVNDFQKGDIAEGYSVSREKKESFPLTVTSAQKNPTAFYLCASRQGANYGYTFGSGTRLTVV.

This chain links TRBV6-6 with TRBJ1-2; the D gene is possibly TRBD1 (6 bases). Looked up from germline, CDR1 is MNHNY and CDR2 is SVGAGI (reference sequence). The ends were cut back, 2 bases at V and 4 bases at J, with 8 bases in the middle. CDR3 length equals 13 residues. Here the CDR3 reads CASSYDRTYGYTF. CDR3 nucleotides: TGTGCCAGCAGTTACGACAGGACCTATGGCTACACCTTC.

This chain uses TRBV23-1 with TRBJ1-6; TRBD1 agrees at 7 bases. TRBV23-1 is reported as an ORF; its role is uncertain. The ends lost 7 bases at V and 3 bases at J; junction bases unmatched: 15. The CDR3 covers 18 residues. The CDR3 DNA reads TGCGCCAGCACTCCGACAGGGCCCTTGGCAAACTATAATTCACCCCTCCACTTT. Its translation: CASTPTGPLANYNSPLHF.

DNA of the CDR3: TGTGCCACCAGTGGAGCGAGCGGGACCAACAATGAGCAGTTCTTC. It translates to CATSGASGTNNEQFF. This chain uses TRBV24-1 with TRBJ2-1, with 7 bases identical to TRBD2. This CDR3 contains 15 residues. V dropped 5 bases and J dropped 5; count of bases not matched to a gene: 8. Germline V gene sequence: CDR1 KGHDR, CDR2 SFDVKD.

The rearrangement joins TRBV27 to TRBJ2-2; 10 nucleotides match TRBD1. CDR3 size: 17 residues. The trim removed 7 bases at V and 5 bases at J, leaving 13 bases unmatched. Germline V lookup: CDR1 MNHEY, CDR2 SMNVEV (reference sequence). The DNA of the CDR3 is TGTGCCAGCACTCTAGGAGGGACAGGGGTGCGGACCGGGGAGCTGTTTTTT. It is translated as CASTLGGTGVRTGELFF.

CDR3 sequence reads: CASTWGLAGAEQFF. The CDR3, as DNA: TGTGCCAGCACTTGGGGACTAGCGGGAGCGGAGCAGTTCTTC. The V call is TRBV3-1 (or the pseudogene TRBV3-2), the J call TRBJ2-1; 14 positions agree with TRBD2. This CDR3 is 14 amino acids long. CDR1 is LGHDT, CDR2 YNNKEL, per germline (reference sequence). The V segment lost 7 bases and the J segment 10 bases; nucleotides outside the gene matches: 6.

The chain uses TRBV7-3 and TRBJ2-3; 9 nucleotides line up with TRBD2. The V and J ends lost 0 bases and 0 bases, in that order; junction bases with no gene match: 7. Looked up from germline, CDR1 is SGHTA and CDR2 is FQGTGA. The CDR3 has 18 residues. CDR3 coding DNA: TGTGCCAGCAGCTTAACCCCGCCCAGCGGGGGGAGCACAGATACGCAGTATTTT. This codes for CASSLTPPSGGSTDTQYF. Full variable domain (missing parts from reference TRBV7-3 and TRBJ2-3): GAGVSQTPSNKVTEKGKYVELRCDPISGHTALYWYRQSLGQGPEFLIYFQGTGAADDSGLPNDRFFAVRPEGSVSTLKIQRTERGDSAVYLCASSLTPPSGGSTDTQYFGPGTRLTVL.

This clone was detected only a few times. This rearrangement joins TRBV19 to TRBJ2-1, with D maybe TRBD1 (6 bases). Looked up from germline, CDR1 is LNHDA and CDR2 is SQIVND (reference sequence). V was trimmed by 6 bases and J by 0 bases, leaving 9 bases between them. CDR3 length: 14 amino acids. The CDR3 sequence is CASRRGSSYNEQFF. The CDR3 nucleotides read TGTGCCAGTAGAAGGGGGAGCTCCTACAATGAGCAGTTCTTC.

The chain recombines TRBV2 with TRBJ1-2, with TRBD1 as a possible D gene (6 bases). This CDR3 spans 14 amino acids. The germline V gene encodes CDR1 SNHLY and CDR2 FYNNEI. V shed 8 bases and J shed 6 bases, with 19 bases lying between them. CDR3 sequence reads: CASRWGGASDGYTF. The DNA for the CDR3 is TGTGCCAGCCGTTGGGGGGGCGCGTCGGATGGCTACACCTTC.

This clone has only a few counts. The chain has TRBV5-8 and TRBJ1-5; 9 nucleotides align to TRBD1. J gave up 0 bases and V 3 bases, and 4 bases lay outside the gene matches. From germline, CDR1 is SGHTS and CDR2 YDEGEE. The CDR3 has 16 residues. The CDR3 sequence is CASSWGQGPSNQPQHF. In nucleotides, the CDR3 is TGTGCCAGCAGCTGGGGACAGGGCCCTAGCAATCAGCCCCAGCATTTT.

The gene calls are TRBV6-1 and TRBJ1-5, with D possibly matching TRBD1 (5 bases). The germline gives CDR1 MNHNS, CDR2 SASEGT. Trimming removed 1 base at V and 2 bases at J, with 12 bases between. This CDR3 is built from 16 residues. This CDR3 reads CASSEVQAGGNQPQHF. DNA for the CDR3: TGTGCCAGCAGTGAAGTGCAAGCGGGGGGCAATCAGCCCCAGCATTTT.

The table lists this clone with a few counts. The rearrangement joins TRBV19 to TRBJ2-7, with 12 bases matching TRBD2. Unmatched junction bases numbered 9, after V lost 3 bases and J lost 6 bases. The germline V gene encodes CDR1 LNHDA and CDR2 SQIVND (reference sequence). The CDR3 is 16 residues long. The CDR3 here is CASSIAGTSGRGEQYF. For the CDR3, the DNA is TGTGCCAGTAGTATCGCGGGGACTAGCGGGCGTGGCGAGCAGTACTTC.

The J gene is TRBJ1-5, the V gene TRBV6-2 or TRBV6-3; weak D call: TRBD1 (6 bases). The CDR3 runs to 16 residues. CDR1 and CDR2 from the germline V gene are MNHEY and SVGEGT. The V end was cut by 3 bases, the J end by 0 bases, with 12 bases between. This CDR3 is CASSYNGQPSNQPQHF. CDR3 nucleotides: TGTGCCAGCAGTTATAATGGACAGCCTAGCAATCAGCCCCAGCATTTT.

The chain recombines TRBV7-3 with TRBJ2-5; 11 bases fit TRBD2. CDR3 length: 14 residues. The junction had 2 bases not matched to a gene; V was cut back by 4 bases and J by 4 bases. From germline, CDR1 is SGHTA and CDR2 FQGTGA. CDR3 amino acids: CASSSGLAGETQYF. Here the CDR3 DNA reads TGTGCCAGCAGCTCTGGACTAGCGGGAGAGACCCAGTACTTC.

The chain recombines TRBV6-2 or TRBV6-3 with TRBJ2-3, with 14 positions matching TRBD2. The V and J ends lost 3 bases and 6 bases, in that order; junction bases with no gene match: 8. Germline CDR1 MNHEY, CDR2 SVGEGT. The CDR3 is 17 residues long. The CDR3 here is CASSYSGTSGRSDTQYF. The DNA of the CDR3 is TGTGCCAGCAGTTATTCCGGGACTAGCGGGAGATCGGATACGCAGTATTTT.

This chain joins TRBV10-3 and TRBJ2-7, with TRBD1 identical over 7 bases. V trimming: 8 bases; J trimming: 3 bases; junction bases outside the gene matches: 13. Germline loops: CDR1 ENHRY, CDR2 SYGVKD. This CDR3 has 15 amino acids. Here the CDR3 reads CAIDDNTGDYYEQYF. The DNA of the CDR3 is TGTGCCATCGATGATAACACAGGGGATTACTACGAGCAGTACTTC.

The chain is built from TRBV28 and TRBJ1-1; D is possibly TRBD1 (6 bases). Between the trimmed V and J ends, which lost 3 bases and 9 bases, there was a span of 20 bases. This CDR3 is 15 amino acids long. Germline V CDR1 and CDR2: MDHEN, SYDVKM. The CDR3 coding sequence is TGTGCCAGCAGTTTGACAGGTTTGAGAGTTTCTAAAGCTTTCTTT. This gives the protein CASSLTGLRVSKAFF.

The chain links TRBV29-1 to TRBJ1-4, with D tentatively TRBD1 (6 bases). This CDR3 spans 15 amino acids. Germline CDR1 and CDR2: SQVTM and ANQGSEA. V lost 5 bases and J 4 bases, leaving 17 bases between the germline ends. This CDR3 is CSVRRSRGVNEKLFF. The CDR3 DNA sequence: TGCAGCGTTCGACGGTCCAGGGGAGTTAATGAAAAACTGTTTTTT.

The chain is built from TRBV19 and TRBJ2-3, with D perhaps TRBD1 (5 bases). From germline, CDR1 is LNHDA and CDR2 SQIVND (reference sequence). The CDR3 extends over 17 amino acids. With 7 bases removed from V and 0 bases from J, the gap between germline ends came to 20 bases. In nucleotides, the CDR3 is TGTGCCAGTACCTCCCTAAGGGGCCTTTCTAGCACAGATACGCAGTATTTT. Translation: CASTSLRGLSSTDTQYF. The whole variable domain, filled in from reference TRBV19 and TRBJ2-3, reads DGGITQSPKYLFRKEGQNVTLSCEQNLNHDAMYWYRQDPGQGLRLIYYSQIVNDFQKGDIAEGYSVSREKKESFPLTVTSAQKNPTAFYLCASTSLRGLSSTDTQYFGPGTRLTVL.

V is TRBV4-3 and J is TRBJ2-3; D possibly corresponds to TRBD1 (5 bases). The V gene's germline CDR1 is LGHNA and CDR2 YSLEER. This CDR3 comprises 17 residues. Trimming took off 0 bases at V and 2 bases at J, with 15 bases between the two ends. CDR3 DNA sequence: TGCGCCAGCAGCCAAGATAGGATGCAGGGATTCACAGATACGCAGTATTTT. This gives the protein CASSQDRMQGFTDTQYF.

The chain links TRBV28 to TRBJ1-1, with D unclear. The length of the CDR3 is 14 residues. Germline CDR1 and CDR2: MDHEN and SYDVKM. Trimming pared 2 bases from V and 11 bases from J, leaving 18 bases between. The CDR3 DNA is TGTGCCAGCAGTTTAGGTTTTCATGAGGGTTTTGCTTTCTTT. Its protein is CASSLGFHEGFAFF.

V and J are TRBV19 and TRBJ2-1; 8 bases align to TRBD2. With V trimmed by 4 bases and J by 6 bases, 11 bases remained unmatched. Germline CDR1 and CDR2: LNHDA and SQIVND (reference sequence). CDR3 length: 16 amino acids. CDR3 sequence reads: CASSTVTSGWGNEQFF. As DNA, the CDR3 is TGTGCCAGTAGTACAGTTACTAGCGGCTGGGGCAATGAGCAGTTCTTC.

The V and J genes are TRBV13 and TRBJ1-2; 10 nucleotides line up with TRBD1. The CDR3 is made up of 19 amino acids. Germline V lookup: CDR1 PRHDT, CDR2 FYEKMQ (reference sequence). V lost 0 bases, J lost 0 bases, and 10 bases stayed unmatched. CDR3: CASSLGLGQGLRANYGYTF. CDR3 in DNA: TGTGCCAGCAGCTTAGGCCTGGGACAGGGGTTACGAGCTAACTATGGCTACACCTTC. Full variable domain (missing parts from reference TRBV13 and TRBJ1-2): AAGVIQSPRHLIKEKRETATLKCYPIPRHDTVYWYQQGPGQDPQFLISFYEKMQSDKGSIPDRFSAQQFSDYHSELNMSSLELGDSALYFCASSLGLGQGLRANYGYTFGSGTRLTVV.

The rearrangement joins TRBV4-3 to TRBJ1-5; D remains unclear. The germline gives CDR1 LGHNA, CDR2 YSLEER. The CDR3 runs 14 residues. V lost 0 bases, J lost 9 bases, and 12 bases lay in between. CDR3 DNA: TGCGCCAGCAGCCAAGAATCGGTCGAGGGGCCCCAGCATTTT. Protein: CASSQESVEGPQHF.

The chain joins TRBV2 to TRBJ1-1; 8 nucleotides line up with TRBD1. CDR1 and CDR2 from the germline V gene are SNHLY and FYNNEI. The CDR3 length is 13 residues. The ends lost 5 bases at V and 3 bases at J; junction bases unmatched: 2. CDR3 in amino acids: CASSPDRDTEAFF. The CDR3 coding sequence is TGTGCCAGCAGTCCGGACAGGGACACTGAAGCTTTCTTT.

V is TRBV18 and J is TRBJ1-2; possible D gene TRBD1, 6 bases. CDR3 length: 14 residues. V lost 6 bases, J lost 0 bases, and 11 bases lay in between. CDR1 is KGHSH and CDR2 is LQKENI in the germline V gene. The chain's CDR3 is CASSSDRANYGYTF. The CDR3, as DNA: TGTGCCAGCTCCTCGGACAGAGCTAACTATGGCTACACCTTC. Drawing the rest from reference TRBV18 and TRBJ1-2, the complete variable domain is NAGVMQNPRHLVRRRGQEARLRCSPMKGHSHVYWYRQLPEEGLKFMVYLQKENIIDESGMPKERFSAEFPKEGPSILRIQQVVRGDSAAYFCASSSDRANYGYTFGSGTRLTVV.